Listed here is a single T cell receptor (beta chain). Its antigen is still unknown. The CDR3 is 15 residues long. Germline V CDR1 and CDR2: KGHSH, LQKENI. V was clipped by 5 bases and J by 2 bases, with 16 bases between them. The data were produced by immunoSEQ multiplex PCR, yet TCRdb's version contains in-frame clones alone and is incomplete. Among 35,000 to 50,000 clones listed, under 95% were seen once. The source of the sample is a study of cytomegalovirus exposure and HLA in healthy donors. General study points: Reported results showed that the classifier diagnosed cytomegalovirus status with high specificity and sensitivity.

The rearrangement links TRBV18 to TRBJ2-7, with a tentative D call TRBD2 (5 bases). This clonotype was obtained from a woman under 30 in good health and CMV-seronegative. Input material: PBMCs. The CDR3 DNA reads TGTGCCAGCTCAAAATCGACTACCGCCCCCTACGAGCAGTACTTC. Amino acids: CASSKSTTAPYEQYF. Full variable domain (outside the CDR3, taken from reference TRBV18 and TRBJ2-7): NAGVMQNPRHLVRRRGQEARLRCSPMKGHSHVYWYRQLPEEGLKFMVYLQKENIIDESGMPKERFSAEFPKEGPSILRIQQVVRGDSAAYFCASSKSTTAPYEQYFGPGTRLTVT.